This T cell receptor beta chain was documented in a study of blood T cell repertoires in COVID-19. Study at large: Samples of COVID-19 (acute and convalescent) were obtained from the United States, Italy and Spain. Sources were T cells, B-cell-depleted T cells, or PBMCs; the material itself was cDNA or gDNA.

Clones were sequenced by immunoSEQ multiplex PCR, and TCRdb holds only the in-frame ones, with some missing. The data contain fewer than 90,000 clones, 82% of them singletons. The V gene's germline CDR1 is SEHNR and CDR2 FQNEAQ (reference sequence). This CDR3 comprises 15 residues. Losses at the gene ends were 6 bases for V and 1 base for J; bases not matched to a gene: 8. The chain carries TRBV7-9 and TRBJ1-1; 7 bases agree with TRBD1. Sequences were obtained from peripheral blood. The receptor was isolated from a man between 50 and 59 years old with acute or convalescent COVID-19. This CDR3 reads CASSFRQGQNTEAFF. In DNA, the CDR3 is TGTGCCAGCAGTTTCAGACAGGGACAGAACACTGAAGCTTTCTTT.